This T cell receptor (beta chain) is from a study of radiotherapy plus CTLA-4 blockade in lung cancer. Germline values: CDR1 SGHRS, CDR2 YFSETQ. V was cut by 2 bases and J by 7 bases, with 13 bases left in between. The CDR3 loop spans 15 amino acids. This table comes from immunoSEQ multiplex PCR, and its TCRdb copy is limited to in-frame clones, with some not included. Of about 110,000 clones listed, approximately 87% are singletons. The sample here was peripheral blood, taken from a patient treated with radiotherapy plus ipilimumab. The receptor was derived from a human donor with non-small cell lung cancer that progressed on radiotherapy plus ipilimumab. Some clones in this sample may be carry-over from other donors' samples. This chain joins TRBV5-1 and TRBJ1-6; D is possibly TRBD1 (5 bases). The CDR3 sequence: CASSLWDRPNSPLHF. The CDR3 region has the DNA TGCGCCAGCAGCTTATGGGACCGACCCAATTCACCCCTCCACTTT.